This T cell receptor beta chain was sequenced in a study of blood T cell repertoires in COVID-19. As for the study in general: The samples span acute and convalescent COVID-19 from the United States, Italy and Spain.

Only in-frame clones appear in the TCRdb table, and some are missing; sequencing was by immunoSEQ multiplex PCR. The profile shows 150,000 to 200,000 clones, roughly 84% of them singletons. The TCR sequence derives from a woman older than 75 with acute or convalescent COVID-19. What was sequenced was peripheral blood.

The CDR3 DNA sequence: TGCGCCAGCAGGCTGGGGGCCGCCGCGGGAGATGAGCAGTTCTTC. Translating it yields CASRLGAAAGDEQFF. V and J are TRBV5-1 and TRBJ2-1; maybe TRBD2 (7 bases). CDR3 length equals 15 residues. The V and J ends lost 5 bases and 8 bases respectively, with 20 bases between them. Looked up from germline, CDR1 is SGHRS and CDR2 is YFSETQ.